This paragraph covers one TCR beta chain sequence. Its specificity is unknown. This specimen belongs to a study of blood T cells in healthy people across ages. Study-wide background: T cells yielded about one barcoded beta molecule per two cells through template switching. Findings and caveats of the study: The fall in TCR beta diversity per million T cells was roughly linear with age.

The use of a sample-barcoded 5' primer and a J-beta primer mix characterized a second PCR of 7 to 11 cycles. A template-switch adaptor that had 12 random nucleotides put a tag on each cDNA molecule. TCRdb redid the calling of the 5' RACE reads with MiXCR, one entry per CDR3 protein. The data contain 660,000 or so distinct CDR3 sequences, around 54% of them seen just once; the ten biggest clones take up 30% to 45%. CDR3 length equals 13 residues. V was trimmed by 3 bases and J by 10 bases, leaving 16 bases between them. Per the germline V gene, CDR1 is KGHSH and CDR2 is LQKENI. Per-sample PBMC isolation yielded at least 6.5 million cells.

J is TRBJ2-7 and V is TRBV18; D is unclear. Sequenced sample: blood. The TCR sequence derives from a man between 60 and 70 years old in good health. In DNA, the CDR3 is TGTGCCAGCTCACCGTTTGGCGAGCCCAACCAGTACTTC. It encodes CASSPFGEPNQYF.